This TCR beta chain was obtained from a study of T cell responses to AZD1222 COVID-19 vaccine. This CDR3 has 15 residues. Per germline, CDR1 LGHDT and CDR2 YNNKEL (reference sequence). V was shortened by 1 base and J by 7 bases, with 17 bases between the two germline ends. Only in-frame clones appear in the TCRdb table, and some are missing; sequencing was by immunoSEQ multiplex PCR. Among fewer than 200,000 clones listed, more than 75% were seen once. The receptor comes from an adult who received the AZD1222 COVID-19 vaccine. This sequence joins TRBV3-1 (or the pseudogene TRBV3-2) and TRBJ2-7; D is unresolved. The sample was peripheral blood, taken 28 days after the second AZD1222 dose. The CDR3 spells CASSQGGFALLEQYF. As DNA, the CDR3 is TGTGCCAGCAGCCAAGGGGGATTTGCTCTACTTGAGCAGTACTTC.